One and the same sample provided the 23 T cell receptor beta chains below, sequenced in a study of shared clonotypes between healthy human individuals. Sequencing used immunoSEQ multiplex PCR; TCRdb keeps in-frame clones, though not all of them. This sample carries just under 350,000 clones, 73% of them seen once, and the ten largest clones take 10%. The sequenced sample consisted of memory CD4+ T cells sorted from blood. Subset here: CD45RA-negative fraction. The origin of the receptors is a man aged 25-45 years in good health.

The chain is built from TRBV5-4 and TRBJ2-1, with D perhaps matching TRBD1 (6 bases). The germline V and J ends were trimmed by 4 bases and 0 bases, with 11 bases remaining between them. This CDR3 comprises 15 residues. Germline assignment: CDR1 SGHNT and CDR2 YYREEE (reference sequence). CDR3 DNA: TGTGCCAGCAGCGGGGACACCTTCTCCTACAATGAGCAGTTCTTC. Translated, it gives CASSGDTFSYNEQFF.

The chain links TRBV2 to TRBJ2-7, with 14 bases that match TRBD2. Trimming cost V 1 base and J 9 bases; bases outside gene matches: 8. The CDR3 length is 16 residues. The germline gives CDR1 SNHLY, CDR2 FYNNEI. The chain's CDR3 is CASSEGLAGGFVGQYF. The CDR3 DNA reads TGTGCCAGCAGTGAAGGACTAGCGGGAGGGTTTGTTGGGCAGTACTTC.

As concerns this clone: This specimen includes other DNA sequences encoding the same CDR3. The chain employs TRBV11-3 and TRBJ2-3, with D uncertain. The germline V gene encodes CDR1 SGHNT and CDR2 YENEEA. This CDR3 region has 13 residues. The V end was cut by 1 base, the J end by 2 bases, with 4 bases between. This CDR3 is CASSLGVTDTQYF. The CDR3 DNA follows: TGTGCCAGCAGCTTAGGGGTCACAGATACGCAGTATTTT.

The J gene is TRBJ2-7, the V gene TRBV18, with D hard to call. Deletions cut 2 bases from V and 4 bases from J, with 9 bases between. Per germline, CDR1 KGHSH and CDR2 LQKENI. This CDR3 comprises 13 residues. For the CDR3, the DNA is TGTGCCAGCTCACCAAGTCGGAGTTACGAGCAGTACTTC. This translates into CASSPSRSYEQYF.

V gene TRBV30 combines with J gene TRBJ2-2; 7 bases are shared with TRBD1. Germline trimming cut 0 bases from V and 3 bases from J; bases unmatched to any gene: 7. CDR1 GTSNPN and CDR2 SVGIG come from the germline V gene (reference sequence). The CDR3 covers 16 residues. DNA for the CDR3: TGTGCCTGGAGTGTGCCGTGGGACAGCGACACCGGGGAGCTGTTTTTT. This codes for CAWSVPWDSDTGELFF.

The CDR3 DNA follows: TGTGCCTGGGCGACTAGCGGGGGATATTACGAGCAGTACTTC. It is translated as CAWATSGGYYEQYF. J is TRBJ2-7 and V is TRBV30; 12 bases fit TRBD2. Trimming cost V 5 bases and J 4 bases; bases outside gene matches: 6. CDR1 is GTSNPN and CDR2 is SVGIG in the germline V gene (reference sequence). The CDR3 totals 14 residues.

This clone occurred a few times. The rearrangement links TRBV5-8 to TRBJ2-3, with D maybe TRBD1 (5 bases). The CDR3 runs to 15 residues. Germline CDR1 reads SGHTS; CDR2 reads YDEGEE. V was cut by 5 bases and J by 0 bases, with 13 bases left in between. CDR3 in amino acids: CASSWGSGSTDTQYF. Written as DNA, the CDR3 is TGTGCCAGCAGTTGGGGTTCAGGGAGCACAGATACGCAGTATTTT.

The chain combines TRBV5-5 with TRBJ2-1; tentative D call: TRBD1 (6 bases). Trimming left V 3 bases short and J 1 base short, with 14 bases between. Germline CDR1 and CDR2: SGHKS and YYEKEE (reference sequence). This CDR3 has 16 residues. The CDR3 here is CASSYRGSGSYNEQFF. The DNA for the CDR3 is TGTGCCAGCAGCTATAGGGGGAGTGGGTCCTACAATGAGCAGTTCTTC.

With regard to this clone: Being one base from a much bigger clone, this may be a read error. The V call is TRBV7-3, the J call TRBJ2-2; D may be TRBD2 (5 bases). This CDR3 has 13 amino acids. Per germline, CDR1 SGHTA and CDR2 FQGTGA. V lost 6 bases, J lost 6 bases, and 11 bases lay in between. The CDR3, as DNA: TGTGCCAGCAGTCCCGCGAGGGCCGGGGAGCTGTTTTTT. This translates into CASSPARAGELFF.

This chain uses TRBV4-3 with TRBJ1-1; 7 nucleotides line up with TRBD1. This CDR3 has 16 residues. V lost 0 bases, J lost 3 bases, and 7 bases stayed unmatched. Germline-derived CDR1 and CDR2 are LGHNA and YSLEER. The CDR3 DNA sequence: TGCGCCAGCAGCCAAGATATGGCCAGGGGGTACACTGAAGCTTTCTTT. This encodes CASSQDMARGYTEAFF.

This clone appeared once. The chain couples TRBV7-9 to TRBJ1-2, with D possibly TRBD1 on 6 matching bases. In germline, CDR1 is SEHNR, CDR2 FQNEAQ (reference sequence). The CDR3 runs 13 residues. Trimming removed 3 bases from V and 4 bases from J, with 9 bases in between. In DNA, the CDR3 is TGTGCCAGCAGCTTGGACAGATCCTATGGCTACACCTTC. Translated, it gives CASSLDRSYGYTF.

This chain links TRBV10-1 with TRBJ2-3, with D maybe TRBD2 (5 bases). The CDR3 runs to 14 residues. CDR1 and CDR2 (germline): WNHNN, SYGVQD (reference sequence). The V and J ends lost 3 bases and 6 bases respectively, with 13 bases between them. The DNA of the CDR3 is TGCGCCAGCAGTGAAGTCTTAGCGAAGGATACGCAGTATTTT. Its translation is CASSEVLAKDTQYF.

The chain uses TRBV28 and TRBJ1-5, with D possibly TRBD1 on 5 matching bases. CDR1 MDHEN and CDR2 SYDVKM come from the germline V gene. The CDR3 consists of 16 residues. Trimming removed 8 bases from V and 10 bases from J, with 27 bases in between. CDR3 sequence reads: CASGRWGNTIMEPQHF. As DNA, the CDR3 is TGTGCCAGCGGCCGGTGGGGGAATACGATTATGGAACCCCAGCATTTT.

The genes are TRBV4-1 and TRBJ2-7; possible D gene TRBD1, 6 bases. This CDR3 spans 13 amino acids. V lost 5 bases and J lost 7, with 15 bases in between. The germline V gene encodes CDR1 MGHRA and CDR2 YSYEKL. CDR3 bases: TGCGCCAGCAGCTTGCGGACAGATGGTGAGCAGTACTTC. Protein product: CASSLRTDGEQYF.

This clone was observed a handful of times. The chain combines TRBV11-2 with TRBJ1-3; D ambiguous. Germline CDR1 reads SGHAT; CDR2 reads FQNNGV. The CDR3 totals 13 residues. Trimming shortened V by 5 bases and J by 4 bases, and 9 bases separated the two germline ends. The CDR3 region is CASSPGYGNTIYF. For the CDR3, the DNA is TGTGCCAGCAGCCCAGGTTACGGAAACACCATATATTTT.

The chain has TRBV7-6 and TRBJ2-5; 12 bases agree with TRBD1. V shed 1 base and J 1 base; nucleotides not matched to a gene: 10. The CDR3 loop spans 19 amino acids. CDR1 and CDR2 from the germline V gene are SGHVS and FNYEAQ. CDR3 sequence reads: CASSLGGQGAFRFQETQYF. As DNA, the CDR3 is TGTGCCAGCAGCTTAGGGGGACAGGGGGCATTCCGGTTCCAAGAGACCCAGTACTTC.

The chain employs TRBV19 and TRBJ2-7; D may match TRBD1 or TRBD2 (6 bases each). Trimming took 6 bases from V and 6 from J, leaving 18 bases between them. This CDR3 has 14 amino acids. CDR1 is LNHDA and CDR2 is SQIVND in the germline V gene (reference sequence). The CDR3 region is CASRQRMGGPEQYF. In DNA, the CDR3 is TGTGCCAGTAGACAACGGATGGGGGGCCCCGAGCAGTACTTC.

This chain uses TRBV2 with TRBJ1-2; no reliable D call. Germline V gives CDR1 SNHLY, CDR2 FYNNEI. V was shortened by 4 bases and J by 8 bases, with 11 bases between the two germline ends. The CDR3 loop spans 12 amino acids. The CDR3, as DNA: TGTGCCAGCAGTGGGGCGCAGCTAGGCTACACCTTC. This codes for CASSGAQLGYTF.

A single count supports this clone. The CDR3 sequence: CASSLTGTYEQYF. For the CDR3, the DNA is TGTGCCAGCAGTTTGACAGGTACCTACGAGCAGTACTTC. V is TRBV28 and J is TRBJ2-7, with D perhaps matching TRBD1 (6 bases). CDR3 length: 13 residues. Deletions cut 3 bases from V and 2 bases from J, with 8 bases between. The germline V gene has CDR1 MDHEN and CDR2 SYDVKM.

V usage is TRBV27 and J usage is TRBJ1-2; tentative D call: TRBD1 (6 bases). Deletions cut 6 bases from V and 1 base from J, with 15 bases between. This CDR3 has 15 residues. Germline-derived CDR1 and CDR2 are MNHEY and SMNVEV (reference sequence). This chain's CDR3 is CASSLSGGLNYGYTF. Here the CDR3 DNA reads TGTGCCAGCAGCCTTTCGGGGGGCCTTAACTATGGCTACACCTTC.

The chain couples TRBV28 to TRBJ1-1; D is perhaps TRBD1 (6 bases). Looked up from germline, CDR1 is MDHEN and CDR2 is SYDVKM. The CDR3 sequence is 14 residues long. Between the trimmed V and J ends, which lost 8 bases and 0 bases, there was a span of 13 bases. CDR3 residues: CASGDTPMNTEAFF. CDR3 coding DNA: TGTGCCAGCGGGGACACGCCTATGAACACTGAAGCTTTCTTT. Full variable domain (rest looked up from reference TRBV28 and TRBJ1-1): DVKVTQSSRYLVKRTGEKVFLECVQDMDHENMFWYRQDPGLGLRLIYFSYDVKMKEKGDIPEGYSVSREKKERFSLILESASTNQTSMYLCASGDTPMNTEAFFGQGTRLTVV.

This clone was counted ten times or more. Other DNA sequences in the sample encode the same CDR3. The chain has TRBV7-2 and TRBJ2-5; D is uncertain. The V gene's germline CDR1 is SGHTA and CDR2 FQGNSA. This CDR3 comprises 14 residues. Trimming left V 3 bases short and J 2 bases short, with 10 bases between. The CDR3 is CASSFQVGQETQYF. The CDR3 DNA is TGTGCCAGCAGCTTTCAGGTGGGACAAGAGACCCAGTACTTC.

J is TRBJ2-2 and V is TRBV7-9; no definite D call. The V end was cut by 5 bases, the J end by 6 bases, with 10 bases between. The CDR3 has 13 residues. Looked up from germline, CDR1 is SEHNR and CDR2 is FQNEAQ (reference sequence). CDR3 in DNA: TGTGCCAGCAGCCGAAGAAGTGCCGGGGAGCTGTTTTTT. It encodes CASSRRSAGELFF.